The rows below give T cell receptor beta chains drawn from one sample of a study of blood T cell repertoires in COVID-19. Clones were sequenced by immunoSEQ multiplex PCR, and TCRdb holds only the in-frame ones, with some missing. The sample holds 110,000 to 150,000 clones; roughly 80% are singletons and the top ten take 5% to 6.5%. Material for sequencing was PBMCs or T cells enriched from blood (not recorded which). The receptor set was obtained from a woman aged 45 to 65 who had recovered from COVID-19. The conserved cysteine and the conserved F or W are not part of the CDR3 here. Where a row states a size, it is once, few, many or the class of an expanded clone; other rows omit it.

V gene	J gene	clone size	CDR3 protein
TRBV21-1	TRBJ1-3	NA	ASTVDREDTIY
TRBV2	TRBJ2-7	many	ASSDMTGKDHGQY
TRBV5-1	TRBJ1-1	NA	ASSLGRTGNTEAF
TRBV10-3	TRBJ2-3	NA	AISESWDRVRDTQY
TRBV7-2	TRBJ2-1	NA	ASFWRGPLSYNEQF
TRBV6-5	TRBJ1-1	few	ASSRGLTEAF
TRBV6-5	TRBJ1-5	NA	ASSYGPGGRNQPQH
TRBV10-3	TRBJ2-3	NA	AISSLGTDTQY
TRBV9	TRBJ2-1	NA	ASSVESSGGPRQF
TRBV19	TRBJ2-2	few	ASSIDVGTRGELF
TRBV9	TRBJ2-2	NA	ASSAEGLAANTGELF
TRBV19	TRBJ1-6	NA	ASTTTPGEGSPLH
TRBV6-5	TRBJ1-5	NA	ASNRLGNQPQH
TRBV18	TRBJ2-2	NA	ASSSRDSTGELF
TRBV5-4	TRBJ1-2	NA	ASSLQGQWGYT
TRBV6-1	TRBJ1-3	NA	ASSDIAGNTIY
TRBV3-1/TRBV3-2	TRBJ1-1	NA	ASSQRTGGSGTEAF
TRBV6-6	TRBJ2-1	once	ASSYGGTINNEQF
TRBV7-2	TRBJ1-1	NA	ASSSMAPGAF
TRBV9	TRBJ1-1	NA	ASSAGRGRVEAF
TRBV24-1	TRBJ1-5	few	ATSDSGPGTNFKPQH
TRBV28	TRBJ2-4	NA	ASSPHWEIVNIQY
TRBV7-2	TRBJ2-4	NA	ASSLVLGWTPGAKNIQY
TRBV11-3	TRBJ1-1	NA	ASSLVRSTEAF
TRBV18	TRBJ1-4	NA	ASSPGTGNEKLF
TRBV6-5	TRBJ2-7	NA	ASKRTAGPYEQY
TRBV30	TRBJ2-7	NA	AWNPGQKYEQY
TRBV13	TRBJ2-1	NA	ASSLYNRGGNEQF
TRBV5-1	TRBJ2-7	NA	ASSLEDSFNEQY
TRBV15	TRBJ2-1	once	ATSSHQGPSYNEQF
TRBV24-1	TRBJ2-1	NA	ATSDFGYEQF
TRBV21-1	TRBJ1-1	NA	ASSKVDSPNTEAF
TRBV7-7	TRBJ2-5	NA	ASSHLGGFKTQY
TRBV7-8	TRBJ2-7	NA	ASSLEGGTFSYEQY
TRBV24-1	TRBJ2-1	NA	ATSDLAGGRRNEQF
TRBV5-5	TRBJ1-5	NA	ASSLGAEPDSNQPQH
TRBV27	TRBJ1-2	once	ASSFRGNGYT
TRBV2	TRBJ1-2	NA	ASRGDRGRYGYT
TRBV27	TRBJ1-4	NA	ASSNNGPGQGATNEKLF
TRBV5-1	TRBJ1-2	NA	ASSFLAGGDYGYT
TRBV7-3	TRBJ2-3	NA	ASSPGASDTQY
TRBV10-3	TRBJ1-2	NA	AITNPPADRALGNYGYT
TRBV19	TRBJ1-1	NA	ASSSRFDTEAF
TRBV11-2	TRBJ1-2	once	ASSPKYLGADYGYT
TRBV19	TRBJ2-5	NA	ASSTDRVKETQY
TRBV12-3/TRBV12-4	TRBJ2-3	NA	ASTFLGGETQY
TRBV10-3	TRBJ2-7	NA	AISESSSSFSYEQY
TRBV6-5	TRBJ2-7	NA	AVNRGQYEQY
TRBV10-3	TRBJ1-3	NA	AISPRGGGYSGNTIY